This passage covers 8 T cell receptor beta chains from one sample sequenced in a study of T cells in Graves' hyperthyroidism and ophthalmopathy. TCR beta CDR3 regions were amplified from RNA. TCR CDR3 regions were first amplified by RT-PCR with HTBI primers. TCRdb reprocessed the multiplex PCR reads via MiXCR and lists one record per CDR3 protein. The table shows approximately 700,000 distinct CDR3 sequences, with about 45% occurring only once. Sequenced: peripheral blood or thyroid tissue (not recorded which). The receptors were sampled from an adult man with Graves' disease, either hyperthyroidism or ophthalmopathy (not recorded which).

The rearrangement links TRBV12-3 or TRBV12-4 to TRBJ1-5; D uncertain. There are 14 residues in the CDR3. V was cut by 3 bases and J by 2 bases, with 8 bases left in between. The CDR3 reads CASSFTFGNQPQHF. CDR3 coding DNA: TGTGCCAGCAGTTTCACATTTGGCAATCAGCCCCAGCATTTT.

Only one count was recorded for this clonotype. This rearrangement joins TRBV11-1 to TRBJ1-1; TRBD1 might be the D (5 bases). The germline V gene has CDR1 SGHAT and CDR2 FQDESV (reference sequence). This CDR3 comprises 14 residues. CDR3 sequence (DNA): TGTGCTAGAGATAGTTCGGGGGAGGACACTGAAGCTTTCTTT. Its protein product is CARDSSGEDTEAFF.

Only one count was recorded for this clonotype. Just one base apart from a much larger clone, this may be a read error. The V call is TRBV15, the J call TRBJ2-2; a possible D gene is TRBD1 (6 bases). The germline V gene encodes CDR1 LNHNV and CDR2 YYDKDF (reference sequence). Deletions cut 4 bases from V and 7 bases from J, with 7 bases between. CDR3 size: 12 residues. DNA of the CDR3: TGTGCCACCAGCACACAGGGCGGGGAGCTGTTTTTT. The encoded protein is CATSTQGGELFF.

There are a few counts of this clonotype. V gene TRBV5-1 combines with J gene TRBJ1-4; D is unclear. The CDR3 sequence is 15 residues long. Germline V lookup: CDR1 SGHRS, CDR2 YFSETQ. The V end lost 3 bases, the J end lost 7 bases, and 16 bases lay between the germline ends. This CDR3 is CASSYGLRGGEKLFF. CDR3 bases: TGCGCCAGCAGCTACGGGCTCCGAGGTGGTGAAAAACTGTTTTTT.

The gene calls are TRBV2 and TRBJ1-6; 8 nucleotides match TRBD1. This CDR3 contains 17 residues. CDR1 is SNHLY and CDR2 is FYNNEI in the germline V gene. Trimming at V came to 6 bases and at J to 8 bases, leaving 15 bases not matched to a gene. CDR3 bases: TGTGCCAGCAGGACAGGGGCGGCTGGGGCCAACGATTCACCCCTCCACTTT. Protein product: CASRTGAAGANDSPLHF.

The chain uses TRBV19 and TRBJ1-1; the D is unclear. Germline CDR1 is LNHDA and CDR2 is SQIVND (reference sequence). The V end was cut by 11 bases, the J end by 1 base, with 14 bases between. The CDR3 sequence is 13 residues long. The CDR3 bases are TGTGCCTGGAGTGTACTCCCGAACACTGAAGCTTTCTTT. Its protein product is CAWSVLPNTEAFF.

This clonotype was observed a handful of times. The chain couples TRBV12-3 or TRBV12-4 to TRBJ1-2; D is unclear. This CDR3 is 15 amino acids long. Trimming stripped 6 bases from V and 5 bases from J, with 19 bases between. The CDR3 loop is CASSQGPGKLYGYTF. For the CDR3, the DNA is TGTGCCAGCAGCCAAGGTCCGGGTAAGCTGTATGGCTACACCTTC.

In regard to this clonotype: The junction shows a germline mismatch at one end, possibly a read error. CDR3 DNA sequence: TGTGCCAGCAGTCGCCGAGTTAGCGGCATGAACACTGAAGCTTTCTTT. This gives the protein CASSRRVSGMNTEAFF. The chain uses TRBV10-3 and TRBJ1-1, with no clear D. Germline V gene lookup returns CDR1 ENHRY and CDR2 SYGVKD. CDR3 length: 16 amino acids.